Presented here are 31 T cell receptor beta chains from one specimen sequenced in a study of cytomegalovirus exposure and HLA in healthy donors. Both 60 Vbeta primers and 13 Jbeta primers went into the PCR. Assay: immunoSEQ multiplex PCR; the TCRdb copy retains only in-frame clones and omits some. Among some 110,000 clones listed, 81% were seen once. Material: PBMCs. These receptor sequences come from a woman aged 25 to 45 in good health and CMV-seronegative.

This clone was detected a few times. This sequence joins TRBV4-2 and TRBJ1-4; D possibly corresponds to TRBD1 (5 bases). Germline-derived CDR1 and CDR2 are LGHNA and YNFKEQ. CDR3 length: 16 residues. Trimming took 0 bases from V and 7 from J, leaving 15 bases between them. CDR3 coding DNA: TGTGCCAGCAGCCAAGATAATCAGGGCTCGGGTGAAAAACTGTTTTTT. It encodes CASSQDNQGSGEKLFF.

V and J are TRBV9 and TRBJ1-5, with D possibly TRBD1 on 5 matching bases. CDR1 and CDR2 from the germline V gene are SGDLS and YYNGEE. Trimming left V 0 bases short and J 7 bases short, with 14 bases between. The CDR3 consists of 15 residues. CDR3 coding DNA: TGTGCCAGCAGCGTAGGGGGGGGTGTAGGGCAGCCCCAGCATTTT. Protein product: CASSVGGGVGQPQHF.

The DNA for the CDR3 is TGTGCCAGCAGCGCCGGAGAGACCCAGTACTTC. As protein: CASSAGETQYF. J is TRBJ2-5 and V is TRBV9; D remains unclear. The CDR3 totals 11 residues. Germline CDR1 SGDLS, CDR2 YYNGEE. V was shortened by 3 bases and J by 4 bases, with 4 bases between the two germline ends.

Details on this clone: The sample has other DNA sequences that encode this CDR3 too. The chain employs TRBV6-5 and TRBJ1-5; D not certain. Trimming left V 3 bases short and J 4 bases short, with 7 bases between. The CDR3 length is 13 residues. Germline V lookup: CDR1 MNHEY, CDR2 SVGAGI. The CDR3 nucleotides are TGTGCCAGCAGTTATTCTTATAATCAGCCCCAGCATTTT. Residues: CASSYSYNQPQHF.

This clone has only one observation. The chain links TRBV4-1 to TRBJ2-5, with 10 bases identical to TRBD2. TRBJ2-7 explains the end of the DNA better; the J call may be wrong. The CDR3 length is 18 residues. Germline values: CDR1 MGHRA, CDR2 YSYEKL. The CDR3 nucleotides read TGCGCCAGCAGCCAAGGGAGGTCTAGCGGGAGCCTCTCCTACGAGCAGTACTTC. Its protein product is CASSQGRSSGSLSYEQYF.

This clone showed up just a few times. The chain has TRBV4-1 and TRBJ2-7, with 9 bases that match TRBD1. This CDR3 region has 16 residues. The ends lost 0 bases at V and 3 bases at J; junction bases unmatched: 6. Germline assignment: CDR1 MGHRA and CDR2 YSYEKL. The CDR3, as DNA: TGCGCCAGCAGCCAAGATGGACAGGGGCGAAGCTACGAGCAGTACTTC. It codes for CASSQDGQGRSYEQYF.

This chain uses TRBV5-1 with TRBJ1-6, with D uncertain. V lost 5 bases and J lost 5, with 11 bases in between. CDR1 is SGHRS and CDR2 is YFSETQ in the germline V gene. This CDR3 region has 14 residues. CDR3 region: CASSSQQNNSPLHF. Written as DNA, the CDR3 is TGCGCCAGCAGTTCACAGCAAAATAATTCACCCCTCCACTTT.

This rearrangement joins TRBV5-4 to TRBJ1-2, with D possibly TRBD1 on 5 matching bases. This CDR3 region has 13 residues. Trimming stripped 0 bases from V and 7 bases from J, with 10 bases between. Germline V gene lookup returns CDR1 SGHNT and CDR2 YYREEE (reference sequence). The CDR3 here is CASSLVGGSGYTF. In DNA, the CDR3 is TGTGCCAGCAGCTTGGTGGGGGGTAGTGGCTACACCTTC.

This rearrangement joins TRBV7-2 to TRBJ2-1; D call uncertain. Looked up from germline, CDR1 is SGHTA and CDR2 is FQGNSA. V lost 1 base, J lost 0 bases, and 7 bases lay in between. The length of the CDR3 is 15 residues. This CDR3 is CASSLGSGSYNEQFF. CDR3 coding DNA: TGTGCCAGCAGCTTAGGGTCGGGCTCCTACAATGAGCAGTTCTTC.

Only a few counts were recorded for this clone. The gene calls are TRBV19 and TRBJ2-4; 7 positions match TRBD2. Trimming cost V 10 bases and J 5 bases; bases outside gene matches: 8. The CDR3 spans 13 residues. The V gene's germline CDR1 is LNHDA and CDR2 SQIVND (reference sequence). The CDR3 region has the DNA TGTGCCACCGTCGCGGCGGGAGAAAACATTCAGTACTTC. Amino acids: CATVAAGENIQYF. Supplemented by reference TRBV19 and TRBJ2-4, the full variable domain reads DGGITQSPKYLFRKEGQNVTLSCEQNLNHDAMYWYRQDPGQGLRLIYYSQIVNDFQKGDIAEGYSVSREKKESFPLTVTSAQKNPTAFYLCATVAAGENIQYFGAGTRLSVL.

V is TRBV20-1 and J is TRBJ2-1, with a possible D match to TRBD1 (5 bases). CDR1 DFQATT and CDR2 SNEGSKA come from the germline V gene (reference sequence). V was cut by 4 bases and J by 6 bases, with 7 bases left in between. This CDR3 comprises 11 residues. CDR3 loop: CSANQGNEQFF. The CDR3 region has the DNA TGCAGTGCTAATCAGGGCAATGAGCAGTTCTTC.

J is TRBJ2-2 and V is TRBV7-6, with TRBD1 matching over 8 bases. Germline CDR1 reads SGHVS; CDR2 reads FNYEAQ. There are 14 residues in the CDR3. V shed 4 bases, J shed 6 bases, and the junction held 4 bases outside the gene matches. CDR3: CASSSTQGAGELFF. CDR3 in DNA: TGTGCCAGCAGCTCGACACAGGGGGCCGGGGAGCTGTTTTTT. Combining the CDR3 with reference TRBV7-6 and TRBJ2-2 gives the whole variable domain GAGVSQSPRYKVTKRGQDVALRCDPISGHVSLYWYRQALGQGPEFLTYFNYEAQQDKSGLPNDRFSAERPEGSISTLTIQRTEQRDSAMYRCASSSTQGAGELFFGEGSRLTVL.

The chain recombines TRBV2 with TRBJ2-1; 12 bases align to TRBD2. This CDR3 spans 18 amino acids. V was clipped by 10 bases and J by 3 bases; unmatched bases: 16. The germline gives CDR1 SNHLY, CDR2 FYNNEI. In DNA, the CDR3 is TGTGCCATTTTTGACTCTAGCGGGAGGGCCCGGGTCTACAATGAGCAGTTCTTC. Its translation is CAIFDSSGRARVYNEQFF.

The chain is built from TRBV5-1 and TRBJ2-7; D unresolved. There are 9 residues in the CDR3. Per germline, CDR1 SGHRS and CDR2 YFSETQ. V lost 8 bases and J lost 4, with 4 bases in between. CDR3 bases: TGCGCCAGTCCGTACGAGCAGTACTTC. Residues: CASPYEQYF.

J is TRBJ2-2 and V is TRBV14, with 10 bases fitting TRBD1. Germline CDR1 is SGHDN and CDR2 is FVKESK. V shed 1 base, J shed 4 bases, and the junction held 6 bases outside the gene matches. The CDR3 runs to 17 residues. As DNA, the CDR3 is TGTGCCAGCAGCCAAGTTTTCAGGACAGGGGGCACCGGGGAGCTGTTTTTT. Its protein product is CASSQVFRTGGTGELFF.

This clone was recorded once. This CDR3 reads CASSEGPGGGVYEQYF. The CDR3 DNA sequence: TGTGCCAGCAGCGAGGGTCCCGGGGGTGGGGTCTACGAGCAGTACTTC. The V and J genes are TRBV9 and TRBJ2-7, with D tentatively TRBD2 (6 bases). Per germline, CDR1 SGDLS and CDR2 YYNGEE. V lost 3 bases to trimming and J lost 3 bases, with 19 bases between them. This CDR3 region has 16 residues. The full variable domain, its missing parts supplied by reference TRBV9 and TRBJ2-7, is DSGVTQTPKHLITATGQRVTLRCSPRSGDLSVYWYQQSLDQGLQFLIQYYNGEERAKGNILERFSAQQFPDLHSELNLSSLELGDSALYFCASSEGPGGGVYEQYFGPGTRLTVT.

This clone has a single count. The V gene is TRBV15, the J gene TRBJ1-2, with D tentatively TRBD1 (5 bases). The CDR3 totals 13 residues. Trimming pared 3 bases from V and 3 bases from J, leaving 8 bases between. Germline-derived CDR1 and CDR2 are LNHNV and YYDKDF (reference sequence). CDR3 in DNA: TGTGCCACCAGCAGTTCAGGGTACTATGGCTACACCTTC. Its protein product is CATSSSGYYGYTF.

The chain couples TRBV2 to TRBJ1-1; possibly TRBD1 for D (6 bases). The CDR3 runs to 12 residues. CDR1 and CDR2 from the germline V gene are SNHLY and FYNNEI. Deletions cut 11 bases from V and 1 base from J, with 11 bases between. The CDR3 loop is CAAEDRNTEAFF. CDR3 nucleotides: TGTGCCGCAGAGGACAGGAACACTGAAGCTTTCTTT. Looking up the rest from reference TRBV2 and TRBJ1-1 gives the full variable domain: EPEVTQTPSHQVTQMGQEVILRCVPISNHLYFYWYRQILGQKVEFLVSFYNNEISEKSEIFDDQFSVERPDGSNFTLKIRSTKLEDSAMYFCAAEDRNTEAFFGQGTRLTVV.

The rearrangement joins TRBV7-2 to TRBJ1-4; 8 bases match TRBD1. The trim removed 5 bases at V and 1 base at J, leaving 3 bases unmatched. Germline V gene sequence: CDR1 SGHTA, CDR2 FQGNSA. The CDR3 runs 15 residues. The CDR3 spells CASSPDRVTNEKLFF. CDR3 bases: TGTGCCAGCAGCCCGGACAGGGTAACTAATGAAAAACTGTTTTTT.

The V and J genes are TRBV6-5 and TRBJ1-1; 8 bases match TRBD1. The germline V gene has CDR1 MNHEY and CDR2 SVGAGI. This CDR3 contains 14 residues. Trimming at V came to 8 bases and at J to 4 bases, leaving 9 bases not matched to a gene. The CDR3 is CASWTGQGGTEAFF. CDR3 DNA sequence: TGTGCCAGCTGGACAGGACAGGGAGGCACTGAAGCTTTCTTT.

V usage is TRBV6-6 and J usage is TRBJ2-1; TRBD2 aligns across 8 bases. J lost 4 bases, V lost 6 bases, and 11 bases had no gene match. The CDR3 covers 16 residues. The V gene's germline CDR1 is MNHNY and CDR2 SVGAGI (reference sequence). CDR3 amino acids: CASSPAIAGRYNEQFF. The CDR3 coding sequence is TGTGCCAGCAGCCCCGCCATAGCGGGACGATACAATGAGCAGTTCTTC.

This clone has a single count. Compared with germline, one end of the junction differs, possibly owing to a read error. This CDR3 reads CSSSLGTGWDSYGYTF. CDR3 bases: TGTTCCAGCAGCTTAGGTACCGGATGGGACAGCTATGGCTACACCTTC. The chain combines TRBV7-9 with TRBJ1-2; 7 bases line up with TRBD1. Germline CDR1 SEHNR, CDR2 FQNEAQ (reference sequence). This CDR3 spans 16 amino acids.

Here the CDR3 DNA reads TGTGCCGGATACAGGAATCTAGCCAAAAACATTCAGTACTTC. Its protein is CAGYRNLAKNIQYF. This chain uses TRBV19 with TRBJ2-4; D possibly corresponds to TRBD1 (5 bases). The CDR3 runs 14 residues. CDR1 is LNHDA and CDR2 is SQIVND in the germline V gene (reference sequence). Trimming removed 11 bases from V and 0 bases from J, with 14 bases in between.

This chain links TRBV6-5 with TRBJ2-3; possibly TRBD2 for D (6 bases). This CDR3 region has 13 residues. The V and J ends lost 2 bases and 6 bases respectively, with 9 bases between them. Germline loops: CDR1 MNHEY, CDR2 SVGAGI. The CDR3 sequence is CASSYKRGDTQYF. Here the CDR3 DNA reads TGTGCCAGCAGTTACAAACGGGGGGATACGCAGTATTTT.

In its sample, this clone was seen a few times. The CDR3 here is CASKGADKNIQYF. The CDR3 region has the DNA TGTGCCTCAAAGGGGGCGGACAAAAACATTCAGTACTTC. The rearrangement joins TRBV30 to TRBJ2-4; TRBD1 aligns across 7 bases. The V and J ends lost 7 bases and 3 bases, in that order; junction bases with no gene match: 6. This CDR3 has 13 residues. Germline CDR1 GTSNPN, CDR2 SVGIG (reference sequence). Full variable domain (outside the CDR3, taken from reference TRBV30 and TRBJ2-4): SQTIHQWPATLVQPVGSPLSLECTVEGTSNPNLYWYRQAAGRGLQLLFYSVGIGQISSEVPQNLSASRPQDRQFILSSKKLLLSDSGFYLCASKGADKNIQYFGAGTRLSVL.

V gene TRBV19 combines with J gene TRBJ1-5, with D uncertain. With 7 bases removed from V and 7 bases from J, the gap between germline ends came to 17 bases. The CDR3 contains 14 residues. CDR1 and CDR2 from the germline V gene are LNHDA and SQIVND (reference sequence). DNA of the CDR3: TGTGCCAGTAATCTAGCTGGCCGGAGACAGCCCCAGCATTTT. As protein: CASNLAGRRQPQHF. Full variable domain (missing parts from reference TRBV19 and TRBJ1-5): DGGITQSPKYLFRKEGQNVTLSCEQNLNHDAMYWYRQDPGQGLRLIYYSQIVNDFQKGDIAEGYSVSREKKESFPLTVTSAQKNPTAFYLCASNLAGRRQPQHFGDGTRLSIL.

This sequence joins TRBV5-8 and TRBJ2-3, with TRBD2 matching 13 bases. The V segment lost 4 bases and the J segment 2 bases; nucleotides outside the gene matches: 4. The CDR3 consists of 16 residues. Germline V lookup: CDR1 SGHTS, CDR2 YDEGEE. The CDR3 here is CASSPGLAGTTDTQYF. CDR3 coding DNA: TGTGCCAGCAGCCCGGGACTAGCGGGGACCACAGATACGCAGTATTTT.

The CDR3 bases are TGTGCCAGCGGACTAGCGGGGGGCGGTGGGGAGACCCAGTACTTC. Its protein is CASGLAGGGGETQYF. V is TRBV2 and J is TRBJ2-5, with 14 bases matching TRBD2. Germline V gives CDR1 SNHLY, CDR2 FYNNEI. This CDR3 has 15 residues. The V and J ends lost 8 bases and 5 bases, in that order; junction bases with no gene match: 7. Together with reference TRBV2 and TRBJ2-5, the CDR3 gives the full variable domain: EPEVTQTPSHQVTQMGQEVILRCVPISNHLYFYWYRQILGQKVEFLVSFYNNEISEKSEIFDDQFSVERPDGSNFTLKIRSTKLEDSAMYFCASGLAGGGGETQYFGPGTRLLVL.

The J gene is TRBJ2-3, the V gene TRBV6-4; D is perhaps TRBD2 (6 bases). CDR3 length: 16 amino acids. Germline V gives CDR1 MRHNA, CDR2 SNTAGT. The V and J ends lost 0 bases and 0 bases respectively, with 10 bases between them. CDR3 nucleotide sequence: TGTGCCAGCAGTGACTCGAGAGGGACTAGCACAGATACGCAGTATTTT. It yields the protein CASSDSRGTSTDTQYF.

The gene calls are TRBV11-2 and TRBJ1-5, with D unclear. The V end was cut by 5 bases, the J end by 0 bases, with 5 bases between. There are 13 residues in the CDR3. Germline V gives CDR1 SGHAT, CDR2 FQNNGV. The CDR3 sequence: CASSLYSNQPQHF. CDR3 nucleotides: TGTGCCAGCAGCCTGTATAGCAATCAGCCCCAGCATTTT.

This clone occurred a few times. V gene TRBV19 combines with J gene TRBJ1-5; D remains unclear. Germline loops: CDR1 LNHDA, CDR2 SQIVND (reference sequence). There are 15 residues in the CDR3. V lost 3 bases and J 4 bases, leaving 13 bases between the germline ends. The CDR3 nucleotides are TGTGCCAGTAGTATCGAGAGCACGTTTAATCAGCCCCAGCATTTT. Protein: CASSIESTFNQPQHF.